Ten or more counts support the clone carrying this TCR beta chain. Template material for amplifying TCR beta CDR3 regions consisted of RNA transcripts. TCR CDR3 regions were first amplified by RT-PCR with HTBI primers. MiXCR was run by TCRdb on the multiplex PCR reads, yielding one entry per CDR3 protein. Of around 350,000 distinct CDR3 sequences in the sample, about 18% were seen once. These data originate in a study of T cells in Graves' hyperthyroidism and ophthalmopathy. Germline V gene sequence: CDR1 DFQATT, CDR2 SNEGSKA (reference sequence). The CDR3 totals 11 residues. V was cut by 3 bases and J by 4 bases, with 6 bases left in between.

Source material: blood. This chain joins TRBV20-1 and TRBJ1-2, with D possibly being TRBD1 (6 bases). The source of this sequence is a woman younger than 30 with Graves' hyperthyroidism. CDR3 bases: TGCAGTGCTAGGGGGGCCTATGGCTACACCTTC. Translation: CSARGAYGYTF.